This entry lists 27 T cell receptor beta chains sequenced from one sample in a study of Graves' ophthalmopathy and Graves' hyperthyroidism. Amplification of the TCR beta CDR3 regions used RNA transcripts (as template). Scientists carried out first-round RT-PCR using HTBI primers and then a second-round multiplex PCR. TCRdb called the multiplex PCR reads again in MiXCR, with one record for every CDR3 protein. The sample lists around 36,000 distinct CDR3 sequences; 45% to 55% were seen once. The sample comprised peripheral blood. All receptors come from an adult woman with stable Graves' hyperthyroidism.

The V gene is TRBV12-3 or TRBV12-4, the J gene TRBJ1-2; 8 bases line up with TRBD1. The V and J ends lost 3 bases and 8 bases, in that order; junction bases with no gene match: 5. CDR3 size: 13 residues. CDR3 loop: CASSLGTGHGYTF. CDR3 nucleotides: TGTGCCAGCAGTTTGGGGACAGGACACGGCTACACCTTC.

Comment on this clonotype: The junction and the germline gene differ at one end; a read error may be behind it. V gene TRBV10-3 combines with J gene TRBJ2-7, with TRBD2 identical over 8 bases. The germline gives CDR1 ENHRY, CDR2 SYGVKD. The CDR3 loop spans 15 amino acids. In DNA form, the CDR3 reads TGTGCCAGCAGTGCCCCTAACGGGAGGGTCTACGAGCAGTACTTC. Encoded protein: CASSAPNGRVYEQYF.

This chain uses TRBV7-2 with TRBJ2-3, with TRBD2 matching 7 bases. CDR1 is SGHTA, CDR2 FQGNSA, per germline. The CDR3 has 14 amino acids. Trimming at V came to 2 bases and at J to 4 bases, leaving 3 bases not matched to a gene. Here the CDR3 DNA reads TGTGCCAGCAGCTTATACGGGAGGCCAGATACGCAGTATTTT. Amino acids: CASSLYGRPDTQYF.

This clonotype showed up just once. The J gene is TRBJ1-2, the V gene TRBV7-3, with 7 bases lining up with TRBD1. The CDR3 loop spans 16 amino acids. Per the germline V gene, CDR1 is SGHTA and CDR2 is FQGTGA. Unmatched junction bases numbered 11, after V lost 0 bases and J lost 7 bases. CDR3 protein: CASSLTGDRVEFGYTF. DNA of the CDR3: TGTGCCAGCAGCTTAACTGGAGACAGGGTGGAATTTGGCTACACCTTC.

This clonotype showed up many times. The chain couples TRBV5-8 to TRBJ1-2; maybe TRBD1 (5 bases). Looked up from germline, CDR1 is SGHTS and CDR2 is YDEGEE. The CDR3 spans 15 residues. Between the trimmed V and J ends, which lost 3 bases and 3 bases, there was a span of 15 bases. CDR3 residues: CASSSMTVKDYGYTF. Here the CDR3 DNA reads TGTGCCAGCAGCTCTATGACAGTGAAGGACTATGGCTACACCTTC.

This chain joins TRBV19 and TRBJ1-3; 8 bases are a match to TRBD1. The V and J ends lost 4 bases and 0 bases, in that order; junction bases with no gene match: 5. CDR1 and CDR2 (germline): LNHDA, SQIVND (reference sequence). The CDR3 extends over 16 amino acids. The CDR3 is CASSTGTGPSGNTIYF. The CDR3 coding sequence is TGTGCCAGTAGTACCGGGACAGGACCCTCTGGAAACACCATATATTTT.

With regard to this clonotype: A read error may produce the germline difference seen at one junction end. The rearrangement links TRBV20-1 to TRBJ1-1; TRBD1 matches at 7 bases. Germline CDR1 is DFQATT and CDR2 is SNEGSKA (reference sequence). The CDR3 spans 15 residues. CDR3 nucleotides: TGCAGTGCCGCGAGCGGGGGACAGCTGAACACTGAAGCTTCCTTT. It is translated as CSAASGGQLNTEASF.

Many counts were recorded for this clonotype. The gene calls are TRBV19 and TRBJ1-6; D unclear. Germline CDR1 and CDR2: LNHDA and SQIVND (reference sequence). V gave up 0 bases and J gave up 5 bases, with 14 bases separating them. The CDR3 is 17 residues long. The CDR3 loop reads CASSIDLGLGNNSPLHF. In nucleotides, the CDR3 is TGTGCCAGTAGTATAGATCTCGGGCTGGGAAATAATTCACCCCTCCACTTT.

This clonotype showed up many times. This chain connects TRBV20-1 to TRBJ1-4, with a tentative D call TRBD1 (5 bases). Germline loops: CDR1 DFQATT, CDR2 SNEGSKA (reference sequence). V was trimmed by 8 bases and J by 10 bases, leaving 20 bases between them. The CDR3 is made up of 13 amino acids. The CDR3 protein is CSTRRAVGGKLFF. The CDR3 bases are TGCAGTACCAGGAGGGCGGTGGGGGGAAAACTGTTTTTT.

The chain has TRBV7-2 and TRBJ1-1, with D perhaps TRBD1 (6 bases). The germline V gene has CDR1 SGHTA and CDR2 FQGNSA. The CDR3 has 13 residues. The V end was cut by 3 bases, the J end by 6 bases, with 11 bases between. CDR3 region: CASSFLQGSEAFF. CDR3 sequence (DNA): TGTGCCAGCAGCTTCCTTCAGGGGTCTGAAGCTTTCTTT. The full variable domain, completed using reference TRBV7-2 and TRBJ1-1, is GAGVSQSPSNKVTEKGKDVELRCDPISGHTALYWYRQSLGQGLEFLIYFQGNSAPDKSGLPSDRFSAERTGGSVSTLTIQRTQQEDSAVYLCASSFLQGSEAFFGQGTRLTVV.

This clonotype was recorded many times. The gene calls are TRBV5-1 and TRBJ2-5; 9 bases align to TRBD1. This CDR3 has 13 amino acids. The germline CDR1 and CDR2 sequences are SGHRS and YFSETQ. With V trimmed by 3 bases and J by 5 bases, 2 bases remained unmatched. CDR3 region: CASSYGTGETQYF. For the CDR3, the DNA is TGCGCCAGCAGCTACGGGACAGGGGAGACCCAGTACTTC.

The gene calls are TRBV10-3 and TRBJ1-2; D perhaps matches TRBD1 (6 bases). The V end was cut by 4 bases, the J end by 6 bases, with 15 bases between. The germline gives CDR1 ENHRY, CDR2 SYGVKD. This CDR3 has 14 amino acids. CDR3 loop: CAISGLRGLDGYTF. As DNA, the CDR3 is TGTGCCATCAGTGGACTCAGGGGTCTGGATGGCTACACCTTC.

Concerning this clonotype: It may be a read error: a sequence one base away is much more abundant. The V gene is TRBV7-9, the J gene TRBJ2-3; 12 bases align to TRBD2. After removal of 4 bases from V and 7 bases from J, the junction contained 3 bases not matched to a gene. The length of the CDR3 is 14 residues. From germline, CDR1 is SEHNR and CDR2 FQNEAQ (reference sequence). In DNA form, the CDR3 reads TGTGCCAGCAGCTCCGGACTAGCGGGAAATACGCAGTATTTT. This translates into CASSSGLAGNTQYF.

This clonotype is classed as medium-sized. This chain connects TRBV9 to TRBJ2-7, with D tentatively TRBD2 (5 bases). The CDR3 runs to 11 residues. Germline assignment: CDR1 SGDLS and CDR2 YYNGEE. The V and J ends lost 3 bases and 6 bases respectively, with 7 bases between them. In nucleotides, the CDR3 is TGTGCCAGCAGCGGGACTGCCGAGCAGTACTTC. It codes for CASSGTAEQYF.

The table lists this clonotype with many counts. The chain recombines TRBV20-1 with TRBJ2-3, with TRBD2 matching over 12 bases. CDR1 and CDR2 from the germline V gene are DFQATT and SNEGSKA (reference sequence). CDR3 length equals 19 residues. J was trimmed by 0 bases and V by 8 bases; bases with no gene match: 18. The CDR3 DNA sequence: TGCAGTCCGAAATATGGACTAGCGGGGCCCTATGTGAGCACAGATACGCAGTATTTT. This gives the protein CSPKYGLAGPYVSTDTQYF.

The rearrangement links TRBV15 to TRBJ2-2; TRBD1 agrees at 11 bases. CDR3 length: 19 amino acids. Per the germline V gene, CDR1 is LNHNV and CDR2 is YYDKDF (reference sequence). Unmatched junction bases numbered 11, after V lost 0 bases and J lost 5 bases. For the CDR3, the DNA is TGTGCCACCAGCAGAGAACGCACGGGACAGGGGGTAGTGACCGGGGAGCTGTTTTTT. Amino acid sequence: CATSRERTGQGVVTGELFF.

About this clonotype: One junction end does not reproduce the germline sequence, and a read error may be involved. The chain is built from TRBV4-3 and TRBJ2-7; 8 bases agree with TRBD2. The germline CDR1 and CDR2 sequences are LGHNA and YSLEER. CDR3 length: 15 residues. The CDR3 sequence: CASSLGGDPTYEQYF. The CDR3 DNA reads TGCGCCAGCAGCCTCGGGGGGGACCCCACCTACGAACAGTACTTC.

In this sample, this clonotype turned up a few times. This sequence joins TRBV29-1 and TRBJ2-7, with D possibly being TRBD2 (5 bases). Germline CDR1 SQVTM, CDR2 ANQGSEA. V was cut by 8 bases and J by 4 bases, with 9 bases left in between. The CDR3 is 10 residues long. CDR3 nucleotides: TGCAGCTTAGCGCGGTACGAGCAGTACTTC. Protein product: CSLARYEQYF.

The V and J genes are TRBV29-1 and TRBJ1-5; D might be TRBD1 (5 bases). The CDR3 covers 13 residues. V was clipped by 2 bases and J by 4 bases, with 9 bases between them. Germline CDR1 reads SQVTM; CDR2 reads ANQGSEA. This CDR3 is CSVEIRANQPQHF. The CDR3 DNA is TGCAGCGTTGAAATCAGGGCAAATCAGCCCCAGCATTTT. Full variable domain (rest looked up from reference TRBV29-1 and TRBJ1-5): SAVISQKPSRDICQRGTSLTIQCQVDSQVTMMFWYRQQPGQSLTLIATANQGSEATYESGFVIDKFPISRPNLTFSTLTVSNMSPEDSSIYLCSVEIRANQPQHFGDGTRLSIL.

This clonotype was observed at least ten times. The rearrangement uses TRBV30 and TRBJ1-2; D is unresolved. V lost 2 bases to trimming and J lost 4 bases, with 8 bases between them. Germline assignment: CDR1 GTSNPN and CDR2 SVGIG (reference sequence). CDR3 length: 12 amino acids. The CDR3 sequence: CAWSLLSYGYTF. The CDR3 region has the DNA TGTGCCTGGAGTCTCTTGTCCTATGGCTACACCTTC.

This clonotype was seen ten or more times. The chain combines TRBV11-2 with TRBJ1-6; 10 nucleotides line up with TRBD1. In germline, CDR1 is SGHAT, CDR2 FQNNGV. The junction had 4 bases not matched to a gene; V was cut back by 1 base and J by 10 bases. This CDR3 has 15 amino acids. The DNA for the CDR3 is TGTGCCAGCAGCTTAGGCGGGACAGGGGTATCACCCCTCCACTTT. This encodes CASSLGGTGVSPLHF.

The CDR3 DNA is TGCAGCGTTACAGGAGACCAAGAGACCCAGTACTTC. As protein: CSVTGDQETQYF. This chain connects TRBV29-1 to TRBJ2-5; TRBD1 might be the D (5 bases). The CDR3 length is 12 residues. The V gene's germline CDR1 is SQVTM and CDR2 ANQGSEA. Trimming removed 5 bases at V and 0 bases at J, with 7 bases between.

This clonotype was seen a few times. This chain joins TRBV6-2 or TRBV6-3 and TRBJ2-5; 7 bases align to TRBD1. The trim removed 6 bases at V and 3 bases at J, leaving 4 bases unmatched. There are 13 residues in the CDR3. Germline CDR1 is MNHEY and CDR2 is SVGEGT. In DNA form, the CDR3 reads TGTGCCAGCAGAACCGACAGGGAAGAGACCCAGTACTTC. Amino acids: CASRTDREETQYF.

Comment on this clonotype: A read error may account for a junction end that differs from germline. This sequence joins TRBV19 and TRBJ1-2, with a possible D match to TRBD1 (6 bases). Germline V CDR1 and CDR2: LNHDA, SQIVND (reference sequence). The CDR3 sequence is 9 residues long. This CDR3 reads CASNGGYTF. CDR3 nucleotide sequence: TGTGCCAGTAACGGGGGCTACACTTTC.

This sequence joins TRBV2 and TRBJ1-1; the D gene is possibly TRBD1 (5 bases). The CDR3 spans 15 residues. V was cut by 5 bases and J by 1 base, with 14 bases left in between. The germline gives CDR1 SNHLY, CDR2 FYNNEI. The CDR3 sequence is CASSLAGGPNTEAFF. CDR3 nucleotides: TGTGCCAGCAGTTTAGCGGGGGGACCGAACACTGAAGCTTTCTTT.

The chain employs TRBV7-9 and TRBJ1-2; D might be TRBD1 (6 bases). This CDR3 region has 13 residues. Germline V gene sequence: CDR1 SEHNR, CDR2 FQNEAQ (reference sequence). V was cut by 2 bases and J by 12 bases, with 16 bases left in between. CDR3 residues: CASSLPTGPPNTF. The DNA of the CDR3 is TGTGCCAGCAGCTTACCGACAGGCCCTCCTAACACCTTC.

This clonotype was detected many times. V is TRBV29-1 and J is TRBJ1-1; D remains ambiguous. Germline lookup yields CDR1 SQVTM and CDR2 ANQGSEA. The V and J ends lost 4 bases and 5 bases respectively, with 11 bases between them. This CDR3 region has 12 residues. The DNA for the CDR3 is TGCAGCGTTGTAAGGGCGGCGACTGAAGCTTTCTTT. Its protein is CSVVRAATEAFF. Looking up the rest from reference TRBV29-1 and TRBJ1-1 gives the full variable domain: SAVISQKPSRDICQRGTSLTIQCQVDSQVTMMFWYRQQPGQSLTLIATANQGSEATYESGFVIDKFPISRPNLTFSTLTVSNMSPEDSSIYLCSVVRAATEAFFGQGTRLTVV.